This T cell receptor (beta chain) was found in a study of control samples from healthy donors and cancer patients (dated by TCRdb to 2019 to 2021). Ten or more counts support this clone. The antigen this receptor binds is unknown. One base away there is no much larger clone; base qualities are not given. Taken from cysteine to phenylalanine, the CDR3 has 13 residues. This entry keeps only the CDR3 DNA: 39 bases, framed from base 1. From V the trimming removes 8 bases and from J it removes 0 bases, while the gene matches leave 2 bases of the junction unaccounted for. Per the germline V gene, MNHEY is the CDR1 and SVGAGI is the CDR2. Libraries were prepared through the immunoSEQ multiplex PCR assay. What TCRdb holds here is the immuneACCESS table cut down to in-frame rearrangements. Part of the clones is not present; checked against another copy, under half of the missing clones reflect an unresolved V gene, and the others are unexplained. The sample profile shows about 44,000 clones; 70% to 75% of them were found once. Roughly 18% of the sample goes to the ten largest clones.

The TCR comes from a male donor with melanoma. The chain uses TRBV6-5 and TRBJ2-7, and 9 bases in between align with TRBD1. Sequenced material: formalin-fixed, paraffin-embedded tissue. The CDR3 in this case is CASGQGSSYEQYF. The DNA is TGTGCCAGCGGACAGGGGAGCTCCTACGAGCAGTACTTC.